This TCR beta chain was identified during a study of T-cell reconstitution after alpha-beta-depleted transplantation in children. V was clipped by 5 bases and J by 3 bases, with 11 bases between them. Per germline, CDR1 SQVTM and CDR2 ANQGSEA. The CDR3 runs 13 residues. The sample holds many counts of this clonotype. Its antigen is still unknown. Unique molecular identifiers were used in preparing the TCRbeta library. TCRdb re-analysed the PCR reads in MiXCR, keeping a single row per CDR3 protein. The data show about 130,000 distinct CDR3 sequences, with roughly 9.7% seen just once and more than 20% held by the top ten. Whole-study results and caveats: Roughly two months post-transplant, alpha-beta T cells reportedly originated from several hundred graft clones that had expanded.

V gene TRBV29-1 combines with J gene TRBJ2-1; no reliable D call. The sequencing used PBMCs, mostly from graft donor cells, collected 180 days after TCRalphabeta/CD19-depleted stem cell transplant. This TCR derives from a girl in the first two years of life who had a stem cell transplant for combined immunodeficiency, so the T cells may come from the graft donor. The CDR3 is CSVFRDFYNEQFF. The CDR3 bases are TGCAGCGTTTTCCGCGACTTCTACAATGAGCAGTTCTTC.